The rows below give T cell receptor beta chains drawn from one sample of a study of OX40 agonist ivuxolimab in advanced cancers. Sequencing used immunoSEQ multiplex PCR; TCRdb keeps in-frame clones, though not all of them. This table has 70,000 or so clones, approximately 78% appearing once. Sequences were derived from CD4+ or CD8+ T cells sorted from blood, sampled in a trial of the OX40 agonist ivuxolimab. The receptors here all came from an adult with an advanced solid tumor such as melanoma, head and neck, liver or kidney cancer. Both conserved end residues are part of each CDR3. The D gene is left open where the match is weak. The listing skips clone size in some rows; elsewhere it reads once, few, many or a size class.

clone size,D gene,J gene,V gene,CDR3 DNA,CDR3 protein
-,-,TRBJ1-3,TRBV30,TGTGCCTGGACTCGGGGGATGAGCTCTGGAAACACCATATATTTT,CAWTRGMSSGNTIYF
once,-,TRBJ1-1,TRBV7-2,TGTGCCAGCAGCTGGGGTACGAGGAACACTGAAGCTTTCTTT,CASSWGTRNTEAFF
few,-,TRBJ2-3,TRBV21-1,TGTGCCAGCAGCAAAGAGCGGGGACCTCCCGGGAGACGGCAGTATTTT,CASSKERGPPGRRQYF
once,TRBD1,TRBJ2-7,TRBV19,TGTGCCAGTAACCGCCGGGGACAGGGATATCACGAGCAGTACTTC,CASNRRGQGYHEQYF
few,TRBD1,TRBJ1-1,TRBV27,TGTGCCAGCAGCCGACAGGGGTGGGACACTGAAGCTTTCTTT,CASSRQGWDTEAFF
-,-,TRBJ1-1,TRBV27,TGTGCCAGCGGACCCACCATGAACACTGAAGCTTTCTTT,CASGPTMNTEAFF
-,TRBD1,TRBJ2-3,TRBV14,TGTGCCAGCAGCCACCCTGGGACAGGGGGCCCAGATACGCAGTATTTT,CASSHPGTGGPDTQYF
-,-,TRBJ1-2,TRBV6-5,TGTGCCAGCAGAAGCGACAAGAACTATGGCTACACCTTC,CASRSDKNYGYTF
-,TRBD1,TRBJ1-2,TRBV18,TGTGCCAGCTCACCAATGGGACAGGGTTCGGATGGCTACACCTTC,CASSPMGQGSDGYTF
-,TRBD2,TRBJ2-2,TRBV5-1,TGCGCCAGCAGTTTGGGAGGGAAATCGAACACCGGGGAGCTGTTTTTT,CASSLGGKSNTGELFF
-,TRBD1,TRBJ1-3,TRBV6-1,TGTGCCAGTCGTCGTCCCACAGGGGGCGCGAACACCATATATTTT,CASRRPTGGANTIYF
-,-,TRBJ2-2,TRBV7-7,TGTGCCAGCAGCTTAGGTCACAACACCGGGGAGCTGTTTTTT,CASSLGHNTGELFF
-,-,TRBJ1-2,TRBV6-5,TGTGCCAGCCAGGGGACGGCGGGGGCAGGCTACACCTTC,CASQGTAGAGYTF
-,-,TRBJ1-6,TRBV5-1,TGCGCCAGCAGCGTGTTGGACAGATCTTCACCCCTCCACTTT,CASSVLDRSSPLHF
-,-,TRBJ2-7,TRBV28,TGTGCCAGCAGTTCCCCCTCGGGTAACTCCTACGAGCAGTACTTC,CASSSPSGNSYEQYF